This T cell receptor beta chain was obtained from a study of blood T cell repertoires in COVID-19. Generated by immunoSEQ multiplex PCR, the TCRdb table keeps only in-frame clones and is missing some. The table has about 150,000 clones, about 80% seen once. The sequence was collected from a woman aged 55-75 years with acute or convalescent COVID-19. Source material: peripheral blood.

CDR3 sequence reads: CASSLPTGRGYTF. CDR3 nucleotide sequence: TGTGCCAGCAGTTTACCGACAGGGCGCGGCTACACCTTC. The rearrangement joins TRBV27 to TRBJ1-2; 7 positions match TRBD1. Germline V gene lookup returns CDR1 MNHEY and CDR2 SMNVEV (reference sequence). Trimming at V came to 2 bases and at J to 8 bases, leaving 5 bases not matched to a gene. The CDR3 has 13 residues.